Presented here are 13 T cell receptor beta chains from one specimen sequenced in a study of T cell repertoires in cytomegalovirus infection. MiXCR, run by TCRdb on the reads, gives a single entry per CDR3 protein. Among some 680,000 distinct CDR3 sequences listed, about a third were seen once. The sequencing input was PBMCs. The receptors derive from a human donor in good health (CMV status not recorded). Some clones in this sample may be carry-over from other donors' samples.

This rearrangement joins TRBV5-1 to TRBJ2-7; 14 nucleotides match TRBD2. The germline gives CDR1 SGHRS, CDR2 YFSETQ. The CDR3 consists of 19 residues. After removal of 3 bases from V and 2 bases from J, the junction contained 13 bases not matched to a gene. DNA of the CDR3: TGCGCCAGCAGCTGGAAGTCGGGACTAGCGGGAGCCCCACCCTACGAGCAGTACTTC. It yields the protein CASSWKSGLAGAPPYEQYF.

The rearrangement links TRBV7-9 to TRBJ2-5, with D hard to call. V lost 5 bases to trimming and J lost 1 base, with 17 bases between them. CDR3 length: 16 amino acids. Germline CDR1 reads SEHNR; CDR2 reads FQNEAQ (reference sequence). The CDR3 loop reads CASSHRGVRSQETQYF. The CDR3 nucleotides are TGTGCCAGCAGCCACCGAGGTGTGAGGTCCCAAGAGACCCAGTACTTC.

This clonotype showed up just a few times. The chain is built from TRBV6-6 and TRBJ1-5; 7 bases fit TRBD1. CDR3 length: 14 residues. From germline, CDR1 is MNHNY and CDR2 SVGAGI (reference sequence). V was clipped by 6 bases and J by 4 bases; unmatched bases: 6. CDR3 sequence reads: CASSRKQGNQPQHF. The CDR3 DNA sequence: TGTGCCAGCAGCCGGAAACAGGGGAATCAGCCCCAGCATTTT.

This chain uses TRBV3-1 with TRBJ1-5; D might be TRBD1 (6 bases). CDR1 and CDR2 from the germline V gene are LGHDT and YNNKEL (reference sequence). This CDR3 has 15 amino acids. Trimming shortened V by 1 base and J by 6 bases, and 13 bases separated the two germline ends. The CDR3 nucleotides read TGTGCCAGCAGCCAAGCGGGCGGCAGGGGTCAGCCCCAGCATTTT. Translating it yields CASSQAGGRGQPQHF.

This clonotype was observed a handful of times. This chain joins TRBV29-1 and TRBJ2-6; unclear D gene. Per the germline V gene, CDR1 is SQVTM and CDR2 is ANQGSEA. CDR3 length: 15 amino acids. Trimming removed 6 bases at V and 0 bases at J, with 12 bases between. The CDR3 protein is CSVWTAHSGANVLTF. CDR3 nucleotides: TGCAGCGTGTGGACGGCCCACTCTGGGGCCAACGTCCTGACTTTC.

This clonotype has at least ten counts. J is TRBJ2-3 and V is TRBV12-3 or TRBV12-4; 7 bases align to TRBD2. The CDR3 covers 15 residues. Unmatched junction bases numbered 10, after V lost 6 bases and J lost 4 bases. Here the CDR3 reads CASRPRSGVADTQYF. The CDR3, as DNA: TGTGCCAGCAGACCCAGAAGCGGGGTCGCAGATACGCAGTATTTT.

The CDR3 loop reads CASSLVTGQIMNTEAFF. The CDR3 bases are TGTGCCAGCAGCTTAGTTACGGGACAGATAATGAACACTGAAGCTTTCTTT. This chain connects TRBV7-8 to TRBJ1-1, with 7 bases matching TRBD1. The CDR3 loop spans 17 amino acids. V gave up 1 base and J gave up 0 bases; unmatched junction bases: 8. Germline V CDR1 and CDR2: SGHVS, FQNEAQ.

This chain uses TRBV27 with TRBJ1-2; no clear D gene. This CDR3 has 16 residues. The germline V gene encodes CDR1 MNHEY and CDR2 SMNVEV (reference sequence). The germline V and J ends were trimmed by 5 bases and 4 bases, with 20 bases remaining between them. Here the CDR3 reads CASSPSSGAVFYGYTF. As DNA, the CDR3 is TGTGCCAGCAGTCCATCCTCAGGTGCCGTCTTCTATGGCTACACCTTC.

The chain couples TRBV7-8 to TRBJ2-1, with 8 bases identical to TRBD2. V shed 5 bases, J shed 5 bases, and the junction held 11 bases outside the gene matches. CDR1 SGHVS and CDR2 FQNEAQ come from the germline V gene. This CDR3 has 16 amino acids. CDR3 amino acids: CASSLGGAGVDNEQFF. CDR3 sequence (DNA): TGTGCCAGCAGCCTAGGGGGAGCGGGAGTCGACAATGAGCAGTTCTTC.

The V and J genes are TRBV7-8 and TRBJ2-2; 13 bases match TRBD2. Germline assignment: CDR1 SGHVS and CDR2 FQNEAQ. This CDR3 comprises 19 residues. Unmatched junction bases numbered 9, after V lost 1 base and J lost 4 bases. The CDR3 bases are TGTGCCAGCAGCTTAGAAGGACTAGCGGGAGCCTTGACCACCGGGGAGCTGTTTTTT. It specifies CASSLEGLAGALTTGELFF.

This clonotype was seen a few times. This chain joins TRBV20-1 and TRBJ2-1; D unclear. The V gene's germline CDR1 is DFQATT and CDR2 SNEGSKA (reference sequence). The CDR3 runs to 18 residues. Trimming removed 2 bases at V and 7 bases at J, with 27 bases between. The chain's CDR3 is CSARPPYHLGRLGNEQFF. The CDR3 DNA is TGCAGTGCTAGACCACCCTACCACCTTGGCCGCTTAGGGAATGAGCAGTTCTTC.

This rearrangement joins TRBV6-6 to TRBJ1-1, with 7 bases that match TRBD1. J lost 7 bases, V lost 6 bases, and 5 bases had no gene match. The CDR3 extends over 12 amino acids. CDR1 MNHNY and CDR2 SVGAGI come from the germline V gene (reference sequence). Here the CDR3 reads CASRDRNLEAFF. DNA of the CDR3: TGTGCCAGCAGGGACAGGAACCTTGAAGCTTTCTTT.

This clonotype was recorded many times. The chain recombines TRBV7-6 with TRBJ1-5, with 10 positions matching TRBD1. This CDR3 is built from 16 residues. The germline V gene encodes CDR1 SGHVS and CDR2 FNYEAQ. J was trimmed by 3 bases and V by 5 bases; bases with no gene match: 7. CDR3 nucleotides: TGTGCCAGCAGCCCCGGACAGGGGGACCTCAATCAGCCCCAGCATTTT. Protein: CASSPGQGDLNQPQHF.